The clone carrying this T cell receptor (beta chain) has ten or more counts. Its specificity is not known. The genomic DNA TCR beta CDR3 region underwent two rounds of multiplex PCR. Primers specific to each TRBV and TRBJ gene drove first-round PCR. TCRdb re-called the multiplex PCR reads with MiXCR, one entry per CDR3 protein. The table shows over 11,000 distinct CDR3 sequences, with about 27% occurring only once. The data were obtained in a study of prognosis after radiotherapy for stage I lung cancer. As for the study in general: About 7 patients had tumors that were squamous cell carcinoma, and eleven to twelve had adenocarcinoma. Study-wide points: Patients with and without metastases reportedly differed in TRBV and TRBJ gene usage frequencies.

Peripheral blood samples of about 6.2 milliliters were drawn at each of two time points. Germline-derived CDR1 and CDR2 are MNHNS and SASEGT. V lost 2 bases, J lost 7 bases, and 17 bases lay in between. CDR3 length: 15 amino acids. V gene TRBV6-1 combines with J gene TRBJ1-1; D might be TRBD1 (6 bases). The sample here was PBMCs, taken before or after stereotactic body radiation therapy (not recorded which). The TCR was taken from a donor over 45 with non-small cell lung cancer. The CDR3: CASSERLGAPSEAFF. The DNA of the CDR3 is TGTGCCAGCAGTGAAAGGTTGGGGGCGCCGAGTGAAGCTTTCTTT.